These 24 T cell receptor beta chains were sequenced from one sample in a study of radiotherapy plus CTLA-4 blockade in lung cancer. Some clones are missing from TCRdb's copy, which holds only in-frame ones; the method was immunoSEQ multiplex PCR. The sample records over 100,000 clones, 70% to 85% being singletons. The input for sequencing was peripheral blood, taken from a patient treated with radiotherapy plus ipilimumab. Receptors originate from a human donor with non-small cell lung cancer that progressed on radiotherapy plus ipilimumab. Some clones in this sample may be carry-over from other donors' samples.

The chain recombines TRBV5-6 with TRBJ1-2, with D unclear. From germline, CDR1 is SGHDT and CDR2 YYEEEE. This CDR3 has 11 residues. Trimming pared 1 base from V and 10 bases from J, leaving 8 bases between. The CDR3 region is CASSLRSLYTF. The CDR3 DNA reads as TGTGCCAGCAGCTTGAGGAGCCTCTACACCTTC. Based on the CDR3 plus reference TRBV5-6 and TRBJ1-2, the full variable domain is DAGVTQSPTHLIKTRGQQVTLRCSPKSGHDTVSWYQQALGQGPQFIFQYYEEEERQRGNFPDRFSGHQFPNYSSELNVNALLLGDSALYLCASSLRSLYTFGSGTRLTVV.

V and J are TRBV14 and TRBJ2-1; no clear D gene. With 3 bases removed from V and 3 bases from J, the gap between germline ends came to 12 bases. The germline CDR1 and CDR2 sequences are SGHDN and FVKESK. CDR3 length: 15 residues. The CDR3 sequence is CASSQWTLLYNEQFF. CDR3 nucleotides: TGTGCCAGCAGCCAGTGGACCCTCCTCTACAATGAGCAGTTCTTC. The full variable domain, with the rest looked up from reference TRBV14 and TRBJ2-1, is EAGVTQFPSHSVIEKGQTVTLRCDPISGHDNLYWYRRVMGKEIKFLLHFVKESKQDESGMPNNRFLAERTGGTYSTLKVQPAELEDSGVYFCASSQWTLLYNEQFFGPGTRLTVL.

The count of this clone is one. For the CDR3, the DNA is TGTGCCAGCTCACCACCTACCGGGGGCCCCCGAGATACGCAGTATTTT. Its protein is CASSPPTGGPRDTQYF. The chain recombines TRBV18 with TRBJ2-3, with D perhaps TRBD1 or TRBD2 (6 bases each). The CDR3 consists of 16 residues. V was clipped by 0 bases and J by 5 bases, with 15 bases between them. Germline loops: CDR1 KGHSH, CDR2 LQKENI.

The rearrangement links TRBV7-2 to TRBJ2-5, with TRBD2 as a possible D gene (7 bases). Germline lookup yields CDR1 SGHTA and CDR2 FQGNSA. Between the trimmed V and J ends, which lost 3 bases and 7 bases, there was a span of 12 bases. The CDR3 covers 13 residues. The CDR3 region has the DNA TGTGCCAGCAGCTTGCGGGGGCGGGGGACCCAGTACTTC. Amino acids: CASSLRGRGTQYF.

The chain links TRBV29-1 to TRBJ2-1; D not certain. The germline gives CDR1 SQVTM, CDR2 ANQGSEA. V shed 6 bases and J shed 12 bases, with 18 bases lying between them. The length of the CDR3 is 12 residues. The CDR3 sequence: CSVQSGVHRQFF. DNA for the CDR3: TGCAGCGTCCAATCTGGGGTCCACCGGCAGTTCTTC.

The rearrangement links TRBV11-2 to TRBJ1-2; tentatively, D is TRBD1 (5 bases). This CDR3 spans 13 amino acids. Between the trimmed V and J ends, which lost 3 bases and 8 bases, there was a span of 13 bases. CDR1 and CDR2 (germline): SGHAT, FQNNGV. CDR3 loop: CASSFSREGGYTF. CDR3 nucleotide sequence: TGTGCCAGCAGCTTTTCGAGGGAGGGGGGCTACACCTTC.

This clone was seen a single time. The rearrangement joins TRBV18 to TRBJ1-2; 10 bases match TRBD1. V was pared by 3 bases and J by 4 bases, with 2 bases of the junction left unmatched. From germline, CDR1 is KGHSH and CDR2 LQKENI. The CDR3 is 14 residues long. CDR3 coding DNA: TGTGCCAGCTCACCGGGACAGGGGCCCTATGGCTACACCTTC. Its translation is CASSPGQGPYGYTF.

This clone was counted once. The chain uses TRBV2 and TRBJ2-1; TRBD2 aligns across 14 bases. Trimming cost V 4 bases and J 5 bases; bases outside gene matches: 13. The CDR3 extends over 19 amino acids. The germline CDR1 and CDR2 sequences are SNHLY and FYNNEI. In nucleotides, the CDR3 is TGTGCCAGCAGTGCCAGACTAGCGGGGGGGCCTGGGAGGGACAATGAGCAGTTCTTC. Its translation: CASSARLAGGPGRDNEQFF.

The V gene is TRBV7-8, the J gene TRBJ2-5; maybe TRBD1 (6 bases). Trimming cost V 1 base and J 0 bases, with 6 bases left between them. The germline gives CDR1 SGHVS, CDR2 FQNEAQ. This CDR3 is 14 amino acids long. The CDR3 region is CASSLGQDQETQYF. The CDR3 nucleotides are TGTGCCAGCAGCTTAGGACAGGACCAAGAGACCCAGTACTTC.

The chain has TRBV5-3 and TRBJ2-5; the D is unclear. TRBV5-3 is noted as an ORF with a role that remains uncertain. Deletions cut 4 bases from V and 5 bases from J, with 18 bases between. The CDR3 is made up of 15 amino acids. The CDR3 sequence: CARSPPSLGMETQYF. The CDR3 DNA reads as TGTGCCAGAAGCCCCCCGTCTTTAGGGATGGAGACCCAGTACTTC.

The chain uses TRBV29-1 and TRBJ1-1; a possible D gene is TRBD1 (6 bases). Germline CDR1 is SQVTM and CDR2 is ANQGSEA. CDR3 length: 13 residues. Between the trimmed V and J ends, which lost 4 bases and 4 bases, there was a span of 13 bases. The chain's CDR3 is CSVVGTRGTEAFF. CDR3 in DNA: TGCAGCGTTGTTGGGACACGGGGCACTGAAGCTTTCTTT.

This clone was seen a single time. This chain joins TRBV29-1 and TRBJ1-4; the match to TRBD1 covers 7 bases. This CDR3 has 13 residues. J gave up 6 bases and V 7 bases, and 8 bases lay outside the gene matches. Germline assignment: CDR1 SQVTM and CDR2 ANQGSEA. The CDR3 DNA reads TGCAGCGCGAAGGACAGGAGGGATGAAAAACTGTTTTTT. It yields the protein CSAKDRRDEKLFF.

The chain uses TRBV6-5 and TRBJ1-2; weak D call: TRBD1 (5 bases). V dropped 2 bases and J dropped 3 bases, with 10 bases sitting between them. CDR1 and CDR2 (germline): MNHEY, SVGAGI. The CDR3 has 14 amino acids. The CDR3 here is CASSYGAQDYGYTF. CDR3 bases: TGTGCCAGCAGTTACGGGGCGCAGGACTATGGCTACACCTTC.

The sample holds a few counts of this clone. The chain employs TRBV7-3 and TRBJ2-1; TRBD2 agrees at 8 bases. The V and J ends lost 2 bases and 3 bases, in that order; junction bases with no gene match: 3. Germline lookup yields CDR1 SGHTA and CDR2 FQGTGA. The CDR3 contains 15 residues. The CDR3 loop is CASSLAGGRYNEQFF. For the CDR3, the DNA is TGTGCCAGCAGCTTAGCGGGGGGCCGCTACAATGAGCAGTTCTTC.

This clone has just one count. The chain carries TRBV5-1 and TRBJ1-1; TRBD1 matches 8 bases. The CDR3 spans 14 residues. Germline values: CDR1 SGHRS, CDR2 YFSETQ. V was pared by 3 bases and J by 7 bases, with 8 bases of the junction left unmatched. Here the CDR3 reads CASSYDGTGHEAFF. The CDR3 DNA is TGCGCCAGCAGCTATGATGGGACAGGTCATGAAGCTTTCTTT. The variable domain in full, with the rest retrieved from reference TRBV5-1 and TRBJ1-1, is KAGVTQTPRYLIKTRGQQVTLSCSPISGHRSVSWYQQTPGQGLQFLFEYFSETQRNKGNFPGRFSGRQFSNSRSEMNVSTLELGDSALYLCASSYDGTGHEAFFGQGTRLTVV.

The rearrangement joins TRBV4-1 to TRBJ2-7, with a tentative D call TRBD1 (6 bases). The V end was cut by 1 base, the J end by 2 bases, with 12 bases between. Per the germline V gene, CDR1 is MGHRA and CDR2 is YSYEKL. This CDR3 has 15 residues. The CDR3 loop is CASSQGGDNPYEQYF. The CDR3 nucleotides are TGCGCCAGCAGCCAAGGAGGGGACAACCCCTACGAGCAGTACTTC.

The rearrangement links TRBV5-1 to TRBJ2-2, with 9 bases identical to TRBD1. The CDR3 runs 16 residues. Looked up from germline, CDR1 is SGHRS and CDR2 is YFSETQ. Trimming took 3 bases from V and 4 from J; bases not matched to a gene: 7. The CDR3 sequence: CASSYLGTGFTGELFF. In DNA, the CDR3 is TGCGCCAGCAGCTACCTCGGGACAGGGTTCACCGGGGAGCTGTTTTTT.

V and J are TRBV11-2 and TRBJ2-7; D uncertain. The germline V gene has CDR1 SGHAT and CDR2 FQNNGV. The germline V and J ends were trimmed by 0 bases and 0 bases, with 9 bases remaining between them. This CDR3 has 15 amino acids. CDR3 in amino acids: CASSLESPYSYEQYF. Here the CDR3 DNA reads TGTGCCAGCAGCTTAGAATCTCCCTACTCCTACGAGCAGTACTTC.

The chain recombines TRBV5-1 with TRBJ1-1; 8 nucleotides line up with TRBD1. This CDR3 has 15 amino acids. V lost 4 bases to trimming and J lost 1 base; unmatched junction nucleotides: 6. Germline CDR1 SGHRS, CDR2 YFSETQ. CDR3 region: CASSVRGQGNTEAFF. DNA of the CDR3: TGCGCCAGCAGCGTAAGAGGACAGGGGAACACTGAAGCTTTCTTT.

This clone was seen a handful of times. The chain is built from TRBV15 and TRBJ2-2, with TRBD2 matching over 8 bases. The CDR3 totals 16 residues. V shed 4 bases and J 7 bases; nucleotides not matched to a gene: 11. Germline CDR1 and CDR2: LNHNV and YYDKDF (reference sequence). CDR3 amino acids: CATSTRKQGLVGELFF. The CDR3 DNA is TGTGCCACCAGCACGCGAAAACAGGGACTAGTCGGGGAGCTGTTTTTT.

The genes are TRBV23-1 and TRBJ1-1; 10 bases line up with TRBD1. TRBV23-1 falls under the ORF class, with uncertain function. The CDR3 has 17 amino acids. Germline trimming cut 3 bases from V and 4 bases from J; bases unmatched to any gene: 11. The CDR3 region is CASSQFGTGEEGTEAFF. CDR3 coding DNA: TGCGCCAGCAGTCAGTTTGGGACAGGGGAGGAAGGCACTGAAGCTTTCTTT.

This chain joins TRBV29-1 and TRBJ2-5, with D tentatively TRBD1 (6 bases). V was shortened by 4 bases and J by 5 bases, with 17 bases between the two germline ends. The CDR3 has 14 amino acids. Looked up from germline, CDR1 is SQVTM and CDR2 is ANQGSEA. The CDR3 sequence: CSVVKTGWGETQYF. CDR3 coding DNA: TGCAGCGTTGTAAAAACAGGGTGGGGCGAGACCCAGTACTTC.

The genes are TRBV2 and TRBJ1-5; 7 nucleotides line up with TRBD1. The V and J ends lost 8 bases and 0 bases, in that order; junction bases with no gene match: 13. The CDR3 is 17 amino acids. The germline V gene has CDR1 SNHLY and CDR2 FYNNEI. CDR3 region: CASRDRANPYSNQPQHF. CDR3 DNA: TGTGCCAGCCGCGACAGGGCAAACCCCTATAGCAATCAGCCCCAGCATTTT.

V gene TRBV2 combines with J gene TRBJ2-5; TRBD1 or TRBD2 may be the D gene (6 bases each). V was trimmed by 8 bases and J by 3 bases, leaving 10 bases between them. Germline CDR1 is SNHLY and CDR2 is FYNNEI. The CDR3 has 12 amino acids. The CDR3 nucleotides read TGTGCCAGCCTTAGGGGGGAAGAGACCCAGTACTTC. This sequence encodes CASLRGEETQYF.